This is a list of T cell receptor beta chains from one sample in a study of T cell responses to AZD1222 COVID-19 vaccine. Assay used: immunoSEQ multiplex PCR; TCRdb lists only in-frame clones, some missing. The sample carries around 130,000 clones, roughly 87% recorded once. Sequences were derived from peripheral blood, sampled on day 0 of AZD1222 vaccination. The receptors here all came from an adult in good health. Each CDR3 is given with its conserved first and last residue. The order of the fields is V gene, J gene, CDR3 protein.

v_gene: TRBV19
j_gene: TRBJ1-5
CDR3aa: CASSDSGAQPQHF

v_gene: TRBV7-9
j_gene: TRBJ1-6
CDR3aa: CASSPFRGQSDNSPLHF

v_gene: TRBV12-3/TRBV12-4
j_gene: TRBJ2-7
CDR3aa: CASSPETTSEQYF

v_gene: TRBV5-1
j_gene: TRBJ1-1
CDR3aa: CASSLPGTGGEAFF

v_gene: TRBV15
j_gene: TRBJ1-4
CDR3aa: CATSRGGTGREKLFF

v_gene: TRBV4-1
j_gene: TRBJ1-4
CDR3aa: CASSRGPVVVKLFF

v_gene: TRBV2
j_gene: TRBJ1-1
CDR3aa: CASSSTPNTEAFF

v_gene: TRBV27
j_gene: TRBJ1-1
CDR3aa: CASSSGGLERSTEAFF

v_gene: TRBV25-1
j_gene: TRBJ1-1
CDR3aa: CASSDDRGSWNTEAFF

v_gene: TRBV11-3
j_gene: TRBJ2-7
CDR3aa: CASSLREGVGEQYF

v_gene: TRBV5-4
j_gene: TRBJ2-7
CDR3aa: CASSPLDGAGVSSYEQYF

v_gene: TRBV19
j_gene: TRBJ1-2
CDR3aa: CASSVTGNGYTF

v_gene: TRBV5-1
j_gene: TRBJ2-5
CDR3aa: CASSQALGLRKTQYF

v_gene: TRBV9
j_gene: TRBJ1-6
CDR3aa: CASSAGRGSSYNSPLHF

v_gene: TRBV3-1/TRBV3-2
j_gene: TRBJ2-1
CDR3aa: CASSPHRGGNEQFF

v_gene: TRBV5-1
j_gene: TRBJ2-7
CDR3aa: CASSGTSSHEQYF

v_gene: TRBV6-1
j_gene: TRBJ2-3
CDR3aa: CASSETSGGDTQYF

v_gene: TRBV3-1/TRBV3-2
j_gene: TRBJ2-3
CDR3aa: CASSPERTSGGRGTQYF

v_gene: TRBV2
j_gene: TRBJ1-1
CDR3aa: CASRGDRGTEAFF

v_gene: TRBV4-3
j_gene: TRBJ2-7
CDR3aa: CASSQRTGTYEQYF

v_gene: TRBV3-1/TRBV3-2
j_gene: TRBJ1-2
CDR3aa: CASSQSWIRIYGYTF

v_gene: TRBV11-1
j_gene: TRBJ1-2
CDR3aa: CASSSTGSGRLSYTF

v_gene: TRBV29-1
j_gene: TRBJ2-5
CDR3aa: CSVASGQATYQYF

v_gene: TRBV14
j_gene: TRBJ2-2
CDR3aa: CASSQWWTTNTGELFF

v_gene: TRBV7-9
j_gene: TRBJ1-1
CDR3aa: CASSSAWGRGRGTEAFF

v_gene: TRBV2
j_gene: TRBJ1-3
CDR3aa: CASTLDGGNTIYF

v_gene: TRBV5-1
j_gene: TRBJ2-7
CDR3aa: CASTPWGSGGTSYEQYF

v_gene: TRBV11-2
j_gene: TRBJ1-5
CDR3aa: CASSRTGGRNQPQHF

v_gene: TRBV19
j_gene: TRBJ2-7
CDR3aa: CASSKQISYEQYF

v_gene: TRBV19
j_gene: TRBJ2-1
CDR3aa: CASSRFSGNEQFF

v_gene: TRBV5-1
j_gene: TRBJ1-2
CDR3aa: CASSWGQDGYTF

v_gene: TRBV4-1
j_gene: TRBJ2-7
CDR3aa: CASSEKQGFPYEQYF

v_gene: TRBV19
j_gene: TRBJ2-3
CDR3aa: CASKPAGGQDTQYF

v_gene: TRBV7-8
j_gene: TRBJ2-1
CDR3aa: CASSQAVANEQFF

v_gene: TRBV11-3
j_gene: TRBJ2-2
CDR3aa: CASSAKRGGAGELFF

v_gene: TRBV11-3
j_gene: TRBJ2-6
CDR3aa: CASSPSSGANVLTF

v_gene: TRBV19
j_gene: TRBJ2-7
CDR3aa: CASRPSAGQGFQYF

v_gene: TRBV5-6
j_gene: TRBJ1-1
CDR3aa: CASSPLRTGGMNTEAFF

v_gene: TRBV15
j_gene: TRBJ1-1
CDR3aa: CATSGGWVRENTEAFF

v_gene: TRBV6-5
j_gene: TRBJ2-7
CDR3aa: CASSLQGAQYF

v_gene: TRBV28
j_gene: TRBJ2-2
CDR3aa: CASSPETSNTGELFF

v_gene: TRBV5-1
j_gene: TRBJ2-3
CDR3aa: CASSLSDPGMDTQYF

v_gene: TRBV28
j_gene: TRBJ1-1
CDR3aa: CASSPAGTGGEAFF

v_gene: TRBV19
j_gene: TRBJ1-5
CDR3aa: CAGGLGTVGGQPQHF

v_gene: TRBV27
j_gene: TRBJ1-2
CDR3aa: CASRQGNYGYTF

v_gene: TRBV5-5
j_gene: TRBJ2-7
CDR3aa: CASSPLAGSWEQYF

v_gene: TRBV15
j_gene: TRBJ1-6
CDR3aa: CATSRDPGMGSYNSPLHF

v_gene: TRBV19
j_gene: TRBJ1-6
CDR3aa: CASRMGQGGSPLHF

v_gene: TRBV7-9
j_gene: TRBJ1-5
CDR3aa: CASNPGQDSNQPQHF

v_gene: TRBV3-1/TRBV3-2
j_gene: TRBJ1-6
CDR3aa: CASSLPGAAGGLHF

v_gene: TRBV28
j_gene: TRBJ1-2
CDR3aa: CASSSGGAGGAGGYTF

v_gene: TRBV3-1/TRBV3-2
j_gene: TRBJ2-5
CDR3aa: CASSQDDETQYF

v_gene: TRBV27
j_gene: TRBJ1-2
CDR3aa: CASSLQGAWSGYTF

v_gene: TRBV27
j_gene: TRBJ2-2
CDR3aa: CASSRSDSPYTGELFF

v_gene: TRBV6-6
j_gene: TRBJ1-2
CDR3aa: CASRQGRPHYGYTF

v_gene: TRBV5-1
j_gene: TRBJ2-5
CDR3aa: CASSLASGAETQYF

v_gene: TRBV11-1
j_gene: TRBJ1-2
CDR3aa: CASSLESGYGYTF

v_gene: TRBV5-1
j_gene: TRBJ2-2
CDR3aa: CASRADGTSEWELFF